Listed below are T cell receptor beta chains from one sample, sequenced in a study of T cell clones after liver transplantation. Only in-frame clones appear in the TCRdb table, and some are missing; sequencing was by immunoSEQ multiplex PCR. Found here are some 120,000 clones, 90% of them singletons; the top ten hold more than 0.8%. Source: CD4+ T cells from blood, taken 12 months after liver transplant. The receptor set was obtained from a human patient who received a liver transplant. Part of the T cells may come from the graft donor. Each CDR3 is given with its conserved first and last residue. The D gene is left open where the match is weak. Clone size is stated in some rows and not others, as once, few, many or a class when expanded.

v_call: TRBV29-1; d_call: -; clone_size: -; j_call: TRBJ2-7; cdr3_nt: TGCAGCGTTGGGTTCGACAGCTACGAGCAGTACTTC; cdr3_aa: CSVGFDSYEQYF
v_call: TRBV6-4; d_call: TRBD2; clone_size: -; j_call: TRBJ2-2; cdr3_nt: TGTGCCAGCAGTGCGGCGGGAGGGCCAACCGGGGAGCTGTTTTTT; cdr3_aa: CASSAAGGPTGELFF
v_call: TRBV6-1; d_call: -; clone_size: -; j_call: TRBJ1-2; cdr3_nt: TGTGCCAGCAGTGAAGCGCTTCGCGGCTACACCTTC; cdr3_aa: CASSEALRGYTF
v_call: TRBV5-1; d_call: TRBD1; clone_size: -; j_call: TRBJ1-1; cdr3_nt: TGCGCCAGCAGCGGGGAGTCCCGGGACAGGGATTTGAACACTGAAGCTTTCTTT; cdr3_aa: CASSGESRDRDLNTEAFF
v_call: TRBV5-1; d_call: TRBD2; clone_size: -; j_call: TRBJ2-1; cdr3_nt: TGCGCCAGCAGCCAGGGAGGCGGGGGTCTCAATGAGCAGTTCTTC; cdr3_aa: CASSQGGGGLNEQFF
v_call: TRBV7-6; d_call: -; clone_size: -; j_call: TRBJ2-2; cdr3_nt: TGTGCCAGCAGCTTAACACTACGGACCGGGGAGCTGTTTTTT; cdr3_aa: CASSLTLRTGELFF
v_call: TRBV28; d_call: -; clone_size: -; j_call: TRBJ2-5; cdr3_nt: TGTGCCAGCAGTTTAAGTAACGGGGTGGAGACCCAGTACTTC; cdr3_aa: CASSLSNGVETQYF
v_call: TRBV5-4; d_call: -; clone_size: -; j_call: TRBJ2-1; cdr3_nt: TGTGCCAGCAGCTTTAAAAGGAACTATGAGCAGTTCTTC; cdr3_aa: CASSFKRNYEQFF
v_call: TRBV7-2; d_call: -; clone_size: -; j_call: TRBJ2-4; cdr3_nt: TGTGCCAGCAGTCATACCAAAAACATTCAGTACTTC; cdr3_aa: CASSHTKNIQYF
v_call: TRBV6-5; d_call: -; clone_size: -; j_call: TRBJ2-3; cdr3_nt: TGTGCCAGCAGTTCAACATCAGATACGCAGTATTTT; cdr3_aa: CASSSTSDTQYF
v_call: TRBV11-3; d_call: TRBD1; clone_size: -; j_call: TRBJ1-2; cdr3_nt: TGTGCCAGCAGCTCAAGGACAGGGGTCTATGGCTACACCTTC; cdr3_aa: CASSSRTGVYGYTF
v_call: TRBV4-2; d_call: -; clone_size: once; j_call: TRBJ1-3; cdr3_nt: TGTGCCAGCAGCGAATCTCGGCAGTTCGAGTCTGGAAACACCATATATTTT; cdr3_aa: CASSESRQFESGNTIYF
v_call: TRBV18; d_call: TRBD2; clone_size: -; j_call: TRBJ2-1; cdr3_nt: TGTGCCAGCTCAAAGGGGGGCGGGAGGCCCTCCTACAATGAGCAGTTCTTC; cdr3_aa: CASSKGGGRPSYNEQFF
v_call: TRBV6-5; d_call: TRBD2; clone_size: -; j_call: TRBJ2-7; cdr3_nt: TGTGCCAGCAGTTACGCGGGAGGGCCGGGGGAGCAGTACTTC; cdr3_aa: CASSYAGGPGEQYF
v_call: TRBV10-3; d_call: -; clone_size: -; j_call: TRBJ1-1; cdr3_nt: TGTGCCATCAAAATGTCCGGAGGGATAGATGAAGCTTTCTTT; cdr3_aa: CAIKMSGGIDEAFF
v_call: TRBV19; d_call: TRBD1; clone_size: -; j_call: TRBJ2-7; cdr3_nt: TGTGCCAGTAGTGGAACGACAGGGCCCCAGTACTTC; cdr3_aa: CASSGTTGPQYF
v_call: TRBV21-1; d_call: -; clone_size: -; j_call: TRBJ1-2; cdr3_nt: TGTGCCAGCAGCGGACTGAAGGGGGTCCTCTATGGCTACACCTTC; cdr3_aa: CASSGLKGVLYGYTF
v_call: TRBV18; d_call: -; clone_size: -; j_call: TRBJ1-2; cdr3_nt: TGTGCCAGCTCACCACGCGGGACACCCAACTATGGCTACACCTTC; cdr3_aa: CASSPRGTPNYGYTF
v_call: TRBV7-9; d_call: -; clone_size: -; j_call: TRBJ2-5; cdr3_nt: TGTGCCAGCAGCTTGGTGACTCCAGGGAGGGAGACCCAGTACTTC; cdr3_aa: CASSLVTPGRETQYF
v_call: TRBV27; d_call: -; clone_size: -; j_call: TRBJ2-7; cdr3_nt: TGTGCCAGCAGTTCACACTCACGCCCCTACGAGCAGTACTTC; cdr3_aa: CASSSHSRPYEQYF
v_call: TRBV7-6; d_call: -; clone_size: once; j_call: TRBJ2-5; cdr3_nt: TGTGCCAGCAGCCCCTGGGGAGAGACCCAGTACTTC; cdr3_aa: CASSPWGETQYF
v_call: TRBV2; d_call: -; clone_size: -; j_call: TRBJ1-1; cdr3_nt: TGTGCCAGCAGCGCGACAGGATTGAACACTGAAGCTTTCTTT; cdr3_aa: CASSATGLNTEAFF
v_call: TRBV5-4; d_call: -; clone_size: -; j_call: TRBJ2-7; cdr3_nt: TGTGCCAGCAGCCCAGCCCTAGCAAAGAGCTCCTACGAGCAGTACTTC; cdr3_aa: CASSPALAKSSYEQYF
v_call: TRBV30; d_call: -; clone_size: -; j_call: TRBJ1-1; cdr3_nt: TGTGCCTGGAGTGTAAGGGGGAACACTGGAGCTTTCTTT; cdr3_aa: CAWSVRGNTGAFF
v_call: TRBV10-2; d_call: -; clone_size: -; j_call: TRBJ2-3; cdr3_nt: TGCGCCAGCAGGGGGGCCGCGGTTGATACGCAGTATTTT; cdr3_aa: CASRGAAVDTQYF
v_call: TRBV15; d_call: -; clone_size: -; j_call: TRBJ1-4; cdr3_nt: TGTGCCACCAGCAGAGATCGGCCAGGGATTACCCAAGGAAGCGAAAAACTGTTTTTT; cdr3_aa: CATSRDRPGITQGSEKLFF
v_call: TRBV5-1; d_call: -; clone_size: -; j_call: TRBJ2-3; cdr3_nt: TGCGCCAGCAGCTTGGACAACCTAGGGACAATCACAGATACGCAGTATTTT; cdr3_aa: CASSLDNLGTITDTQYF
v_call: TRBV28; d_call: -; clone_size: -; j_call: TRBJ1-3; cdr3_nt: TGTGTTACGGGCCGACCCGGTGGAAACACCATATATTTT; cdr3_aa: CVTGRPGGNTIYF
v_call: TRBV7-3; d_call: -; clone_size: -; j_call: TRBJ2-1; cdr3_nt: TGTGCCAGCAGTCCGGGACCTGTCGGGGATGAGCAGTTCTTC; cdr3_aa: CASSPGPVGDEQFF
v_call: TRBV10-3; d_call: TRBD2; clone_size: -; j_call: TRBJ2-3; cdr3_nt: TGTGCCATCAATGAAGCGGGAGCAGGGACAGATACGCAGTATTTT; cdr3_aa: CAINEAGAGTDTQYF
v_call: TRBV18; d_call: -; clone_size: -; j_call: TRBJ1-3; cdr3_nt: TGTGCCAGCTCCCGGAAAGAGAGAAACACCATATATTTT; cdr3_aa: CASSRKERNTIYF
v_call: TRBV28; d_call: -; clone_size: -; j_call: TRBJ1-1; cdr3_nt: TGTGCCAGCAGTCCTAATGGGGTCTACACTGAAGCTTTCTTT; cdr3_aa: CASSPNGVYTEAFF
v_call: TRBV4-3; d_call: -; clone_size: -; j_call: TRBJ2-3; cdr3_nt: TGCGCCAGCAGCCAAAACGGGAGAGGTCCCACAGATACGCAGTATTTT; cdr3_aa: CASSQNGRGPTDTQYF
v_call: TRBV2; d_call: -; clone_size: -; j_call: TRBJ1-1; cdr3_nt: TGTGCCAGCAGTGAGGGGGCTGGGACTGAAGCTTTCTTT; cdr3_aa: CASSEGAGTEAFF
v_call: TRBV7-6; d_call: TRBD2; clone_size: -; j_call: TRBJ2-7; cdr3_nt: TGTGCCAGCAGCTCTGCGGGGGGTAGGGAGCAGTACTTC; cdr3_aa: CASSSAGGREQYF
v_call: TRBV30; d_call: -; clone_size: -; j_call: TRBJ1-4; cdr3_nt: TGTGCCTGGAGTGCCGCCAAGAGAGAACTGTTTTTT; cdr3_aa: CAWSAAKRELFF
v_call: TRBV5-1; d_call: TRBD1; clone_size: -; j_call: TRBJ1-3; cdr3_nt: TGCGCCAGCAGCTTGGCAGGGACAGGGTCTGGAAACACCATATATTTT; cdr3_aa: CASSLAGTGSGNTIYF
v_call: TRBV5-4; d_call: TRBD2; clone_size: -; j_call: TRBJ2-7; cdr3_nt: TGTGCCAGCAGCGGGGGGGGTCGAAGCTCCTACGAGCAGTACTTC; cdr3_aa: CASSGGGRSSYEQYF
v_call: TRBV29-1; d_call: -; clone_size: -; j_call: TRBJ2-3; cdr3_nt: TGCAGCGTTGGGGGAGGAGAGAGAGATACGCAGTATTTT; cdr3_aa: CSVGGGERDTQYF
v_call: TRBV27; d_call: TRBD2; clone_size: -; j_call: TRBJ2-2; cdr3_nt: TGTGCCAGCAGTTCCATTGAAAGTAGCGGGAGAATCTCCGGGGAGCTGTTTTTT; cdr3_aa: CASSSIESSGRISGELFF
v_call: TRBV10-2; d_call: TRBD2; clone_size: once; j_call: TRBJ2-2; cdr3_nt: TGCGCCAGCAGTGTCCAACTAGCGGACCCCACCGGGGAGCTGTTTTTT; cdr3_aa: CASSVQLADPTGELFF
v_call: TRBV15; d_call: TRBD1; clone_size: -; j_call: TRBJ1-1; cdr3_nt: TGTGCCACCAGCAGGGGGGACAGGTCGAACACTGAAGCTTTCTTT; cdr3_aa: CATSRGDRSNTEAFF
v_call: TRBV28; d_call: -; clone_size: -; j_call: TRBJ2-3; cdr3_nt: TGTGCCAGCAGTCCCTCGGGTAGGGGAGAGGATACGCAGTATTTT; cdr3_aa: CASSPSGRGEDTQYF
v_call: TRBV6-4; d_call: -; clone_size: -; j_call: TRBJ1-1; cdr3_nt: TGTGCCAGCAGTGAGGGCCCTCCATTT; cdr3_aa: CASSEGPPF
v_call: TRBV5-4; d_call: -; clone_size: -; j_call: TRBJ1-2; cdr3_nt: TGTGCCAGCACCAACCAATCAGTCTATGGCTACACCTTC; cdr3_aa: CASTNQSVYGYTF
v_call: TRBV7-2; d_call: -; clone_size: -; j_call: TRBJ1-4; cdr3_nt: TGTGCCAGCAGCTCTCTTACCGGGACGGGGGGACGAAAACTGTTTTTT; cdr3_aa: CASSSLTGTGGRKLFF
v_call: TRBV9; d_call: TRBD1; clone_size: -; j_call: TRBJ1-1; cdr3_nt: TGTGCCAGCAGCGGAGGGACAGGACTGAACACTGAAGCTTTCTTT; cdr3_aa: CASSGGTGLNTEAFF
v_call: TRBV2; d_call: -; clone_size: -; j_call: TRBJ1-5; cdr3_nt: TGTGCCAGCACCGGAGGGTCTTCTGGGGGCAATCAGCCCCAGCATTTT; cdr3_aa: CASTGGSSGGNQPQHF
v_call: TRBV7-3; d_call: TRBD1; clone_size: -; j_call: TRBJ1-1; cdr3_nt: TGTGCCAGCAGCTTAAGTGACAGGGAGCGCACTGAAGCTTTCTTT; cdr3_aa: CASSLSDRERTEAFF
v_call: TRBV7-9; d_call: TRBD2; clone_size: -; j_call: TRBJ2-1; cdr3_nt: TGTGCCAGCAGCTTGGGTAGCGGGAGTGGCTCCTACAATGAGCAGTTCTTC; cdr3_aa: CASSLGSGSGSYNEQFF
v_call: TRBV5-4; d_call: -; clone_size: once; j_call: TRBJ1-2; cdr3_nt: TGTGCCAGCAGCTTGGCCCGGGCGGGGGGCTATGGCTACACCTTC; cdr3_aa: CASSLARAGGYGYTF
v_call: TRBV28; d_call: TRBD1; clone_size: -; j_call: TRBJ1-2; cdr3_nt: TGTGCCAGCAGAAAGGGGACAGGGTTAGGCTACACCTTC; cdr3_aa: CASRKGTGLGYTF
v_call: TRBV10-3; d_call: -; clone_size: -; j_call: TRBJ2-7; cdr3_nt: TGTGCCATCAGTGAGTCGTGGGGGTCCGAGCAGTACTTC; cdr3_aa: CAISESWGSEQYF
v_call: TRBV28; d_call: -; clone_size: -; j_call: TRBJ2-7; cdr3_nt: TGTGCCAGCAGCCGGGGAGAGTCCACCTTCTCCTACGAGCAGTACTTC; cdr3_aa: CASSRGESTFSYEQYF
v_call: TRBV10-3; d_call: TRBD1; clone_size: once; j_call: TRBJ2-3; cdr3_nt: TGTGCCATCAGTGAGGCGGACAGGAGAACAGATACGCGGTATTTT; cdr3_aa: CAISEADRRTDTRYF